These 31 T cell receptor beta chains were all obtained from the same sample, sequenced in a study of Ad26.COV2.S vaccination and SARS-CoV-2 variants (dated by TCRdb to the early 2020s). Preparation of the library involved the immunoSEQ multiplex PCR assay. The immuneACCESS repertoire file appears here via TCRdb, limited to in-frame rearrangements. These files lack a portion of the clones; in checked studies, under half of the deficit traces to unresolved V genes, and the cause of the others is not known. This sample holds about 320,000 clones; around four fifths were observed only once. The ten largest account for 2.1% of the sample. The sample's treatment or condition, from its label and the paper: some 20 received Ad26.COV2.S at low or high dose, single or two shots; about 5 received placebo; per-sample allocation not given. Repertoires of vaccine and placebo recipients were sequenced from samples collected on day 63 after the first injection.

The sample consisted of peripheral blood, taken in a trial of Ad26.COV2.S vaccine versus placebo. The receptors derive from a person aged 18-65 years who received the Ad26.COV2.S COVID-19 vaccine or a placebo.

This clone was counted many times. The rearrangement uses TRBV27 and TRBJ2-7, with a possible D match to TRBD1 (5 bases). The CDR3 contains 14 residues. Between the trimmed V and J ends, which lost 5 bases and 4 bases, there was a span of 15 bases. CDR1 and CDR2 from the germline V gene are MNHEY and SMNVEV (reference sequence). DNA for the CDR3: TGTGCCAGCAGTGGACATGGGAATACGTACGAGCAGTACTTC. Protein: CASSGHGNTYEQYF.

V and J are TRBV11-2 and TRBJ2-2, with 11 bases that match TRBD1. This CDR3 contains 19 residues. Germline trimming cut 1 base from V and 3 bases from J; bases unmatched to any gene: 10. Germline CDR1 is SGHAT and CDR2 is FQNNGV. The CDR3 here is CASSLAELGQGADTGELFF. Written as DNA, the CDR3 is TGTGCCAGCAGCTTAGCTGAATTAGGACAGGGGGCGGACACCGGGGAGCTGTTTTTT.

V gene TRBV29-1 combines with J gene TRBJ2-5; D not resolved. The germline V gene has CDR1 SQVTM and CDR2 ANQGSEA. The CDR3 spans 13 residues. V lost 2 bases and J 1 base, leaving 8 bases between the germline ends. In nucleotides, the CDR3 is TGCAGCGTTGAAAGGCAGGCCCAAGAGACCCAGTACTTC. The encoded protein is CSVERQAQETQYF.

V and J are TRBV2 and TRBJ2-7, with unresolved D. There are 14 residues in the CDR3. The germline V gene encodes CDR1 SNHLY and CDR2 FYNNEI. V lost 5 bases and J lost 0, with 11 bases in between. The CDR3 protein is CASSPTPLSYEQYF. In nucleotides, the CDR3 is TGTGCCAGCAGTCCCACCCCGCTCTCCTACGAGCAGTACTTC.

This clone has only one observation. This chain connects TRBV5-5 to TRBJ1-1; D is unresolved. V was clipped by 2 bases and J by 10 bases, with 12 bases between them. The CDR3 length is 12 residues. CDR1 and CDR2 (germline): SGHKS, YYEKEE (reference sequence). CDR3 loop: CASSFADRGAFF. The CDR3 DNA follows: TGTGCCAGCAGCTTTGCGGACCGGGGAGCTTTCTTT.

This CDR3 is CSVTSSGGATDTQYF. CDR3 bases: TGCAGCGTAACCTCTAGCGGGGGGGCCACAGATACGCAGTATTTT. The genes are TRBV29-1 and TRBJ2-3; 12 nucleotides match TRBD2. Germline V lookup: CDR1 SQVTM, CDR2 ANQGSEA. V lost 6 bases and J lost 2; bases outside the gene matches: 6. CDR3 length: 15 residues.

In its sample, this clone was seen a few times. A far larger clone is off by one base, so a read error is likely. Distinct nucleotide sequences in the sample also encode this CDR3. The V call is TRBV9, the J call TRBJ1-5; D is ambiguous. V lost 0 bases and J lost 4, with 2 bases in between. Looked up from germline, CDR1 is SGDLS and CDR2 is YYNGEE. This CDR3 region has 12 residues. CDR3 nucleotide sequence: TGTGCCAGCAGCGTAGGGAATCAGCCCCAGCATTTT. Translated: CASSVGNQPQHF.

The DNA of the CDR3 is TGTGCCAGCAGCTTAGGAGAAGCCTACAATGAGCAGTTCTTC. This translates into CASSLGEAYNEQFF. The gene calls are TRBV5-6 and TRBJ2-1; no clear D. CDR1 SGHDT and CDR2 YYEEEE come from the germline V gene. Trimming stripped 2 bases from V and 2 bases from J, with 8 bases between. The CDR3 runs 14 residues.

J is TRBJ2-3 and V is TRBV7-2, with TRBD2 matching 9 bases. From germline, CDR1 is SGHTA and CDR2 FQGNSA. The CDR3 is made up of 15 amino acids. After removal of 3 bases from V and 2 bases from J, the junction contained 3 bases not matched to a gene. The CDR3 region has the DNA TGTGCCAGCAGCTTGGCGGGGGGGCCCACAGATACGCAGTATTTT. Translation: CASSLAGGPTDTQYF.

V is TRBV7-8 and J is TRBJ1-6, with 11 bases aligning to TRBD1. V shed 1 base, J shed 8 bases, and the junction held 1 base outside the gene matches. In germline, CDR1 is SGHVS, CDR2 FQNEAQ. The CDR3 has 15 amino acids. CDR3: CASSLGTGGYSPLHF. DNA for the CDR3: TGTGCCAGCAGCTTAGGGACAGGGGGCTATTCACCCCTCCACTTT.

The chain couples TRBV20-1 to TRBJ1-6; D not resolved. Germline V CDR1 and CDR2: DFQATT, SNEGSKA (reference sequence). The CDR3 runs to 13 residues. V lost 3 bases and J 4 bases, leaving 7 bases between the germline ends. This CDR3 reads CSASSQYNSPLHF. DNA of the CDR3: TGCAGTGCTAGTAGCCAGTATAATTCACCCCTCCACTTT.

The chain links TRBV6-1 to TRBJ1-6; D is unclear. The CDR3 has 15 amino acids. V was pared by 3 bases and J by 7 bases, with 13 bases between. CDR1 is MNHNS and CDR2 is SASEGT in the germline V gene. CDR3 in DNA: TGTGCCAGCAGTGAGATCCCTGGACCCAATTCACCCCTCCACTTT. Protein sequence: CASSEIPGPNSPLHF.

CDR3 sequence: CASSPRQGADEKLFF. CDR3 in DNA: TGTGCCAGCAGCCCCAGACAGGGGGCGGATGAAAAACTGTTTTTT. This chain joins TRBV7-9 and TRBJ1-4; 10 bases map to TRBD1. The trim removed 5 bases at V and 6 bases at J, leaving 6 bases unmatched. CDR1 is SEHNR and CDR2 is FQNEAQ in the germline V gene (reference sequence). The CDR3 is made up of 15 amino acids.

The chain recombines TRBV7-9 with TRBJ2-7; 9 nucleotides align to TRBD1. CDR3 length equals 17 residues. V lost 1 base to trimming and J lost 4 bases; unmatched junction nucleotides: 11. CDR1 SEHNR and CDR2 FQNEAQ come from the germline V gene (reference sequence). The CDR3 reads CASSLDRTGQGVYEQYF. As DNA, the CDR3 is TGTGCCAGCAGCTTAGATCGCACGGGACAGGGAGTGTACGAGCAGTACTTC.

The chain is built from TRBV6-5 and TRBJ2-1; 8 nucleotides line up with TRBD2. Unmatched junction bases numbered 7, after V lost 10 bases and J lost 2 bases. CDR1 and CDR2 (germline): MNHEY, SVGAGI. This CDR3 spans 14 amino acids. The CDR3 DNA reads TGTGCCACCCAGCGGGGGCCGCCCTACAATGAGCAGTTCTTC. It translates to CATQRGPPYNEQFF.

This clone was seen more than once but under ten times. The genes are TRBV4-1 and TRBJ1-2, with TRBD1 identical over 7 bases. V gave up 5 bases and J gave up 8 bases; unmatched junction bases: 8. CDR3 length equals 13 residues. CDR1 MGHRA and CDR2 YSYEKL come from the germline V gene. The CDR3 coding sequence is TGCGCCAGCAGCTGGGACAGCCTGGGAGGCTACACCTTC. This translates into CASSWDSLGGYTF.

The chain has TRBV6-6 and TRBJ2-2, with 7 bases lining up with TRBD1. V lost 6 bases, J lost 4 bases, and 5 bases stayed unmatched. The CDR3 runs 14 residues. Per germline, CDR1 MNHNY and CDR2 SVGAGI (reference sequence). The CDR3 DNA is TGTGCCAGCAGCCCGACAGGGATCACCGGGGAGCTGTTTTTT. This gives the protein CASSPTGITGELFF.

This clone appeared a single time. Other nucleotide sequences from this sample produce the same CDR3. V usage is TRBV12-3 or TRBV12-4 and J usage is TRBJ2-5; D is uncertain. V was cut by 5 bases and J by 4 bases, with 8 bases left in between. The CDR3 is made up of 12 amino acids. The CDR3 nucleotides read TGTGCCAGCAGTACCGGCAGAGAGACCCAGTACTTC. Amino acid sequence: CASSTGRETQYF.

This chain joins TRBV4-1 and TRBJ1-3; 12 bases fit TRBD1. The CDR3 extends over 17 amino acids. With V trimmed by 0 bases and J by 4 bases, 4 bases remained unmatched. CDR1 and CDR2 from the germline V gene are MGHRA and YSYEKL. The CDR3, as DNA: TGCGCCAGCAGCCAAGAGTGGGACAGGGGGCGCGGAAACACCATATATTTT. Its protein product is CASSQEWDRGRGNTIYF.

The rearrangement uses TRBV5-4 and TRBJ1-1; D is possibly TRBD1 (6 bases). V was trimmed by 4 bases and J by 8 bases, leaving 18 bases between them. Germline-derived CDR1 and CDR2 are SGHNT and YYREEE (reference sequence). This CDR3 spans 14 amino acids. CDR3: CASSGGQRWGEAFF. CDR3 bases: TGTGCCAGCAGCGGCGGACAGAGGTGGGGGGAAGCTTTCTTT.

The V call is TRBV3-1 (or the pseudogene TRBV3-2), the J call TRBJ1-2; D possibly corresponds to TRBD1 (6 bases). Germline V gene data show CDR1 as LGHDT and CDR2 as YNNKEL (reference sequence). The length of the CDR3 is 14 residues. V dropped 6 bases and J dropped 6 bases, with 17 bases sitting between them. The CDR3 bases are TGTGCCAGCAGTAACCCCCAGGGGCGGCATGGCTACACCTTC. Translated: CASSNPQGRHGYTF.

This sequence joins TRBV6-5 and TRBJ1-1; D might be TRBD1 (6 bases). V was cut by 5 bases and J by 3 bases, with 10 bases left in between. This CDR3 contains 13 residues. Per germline, CDR1 MNHEY and CDR2 SVGAGI. The CDR3 DNA follows: TGTGCCAGCAGTAGGACAGCCTACACTGAAGCTTTCTTT. Amino acid sequence: CASSRTAYTEAFF.

This clone came up a few times. The chain combines TRBV6-5 with TRBJ2-7, with no clear D. The germline V gene has CDR1 MNHEY and CDR2 SVGAGI. The germline V and J ends were trimmed by 7 bases and 2 bases, with 6 bases remaining between them. This CDR3 is 11 amino acids long. CDR3 DNA: TGTGCCAGCACCCAAGCCTACGAGCAGTACTTC. This encodes CASTQAYEQYF.

The chain has TRBV28 and TRBJ1-2, with TRBD1 as a possible D gene (5 bases). The CDR3 consists of 12 residues. Per the germline V gene, CDR1 is MDHEN and CDR2 is SYDVKM. The V end was cut by 3 bases, the J end by 5 bases, with 7 bases between. The CDR3 nucleotides read TGTGCCAGCAGTTTGCCAGGGTATGGCTACACCTTC. Its translation: CASSLPGYGYTF.

The J gene is TRBJ2-1, the V gene TRBV2; TRBD2 is a possible D gene (5 bases). The V gene lost 7 bases and the J gene lost 1 base, with 11 bases spanning the gap. CDR1 and CDR2 (germline): SNHLY, FYNNEI. This CDR3 is built from 14 residues. In nucleotides, the CDR3 is TGTGCCAGCACCAGGACTCTTTCCTACAATGAGCAGTTCTTC. Its protein product is CASTRTLSYNEQFF.

The chain carries TRBV4-2 and TRBJ1-2, with D unresolved. This CDR3 comprises 16 residues. The V gene's germline CDR1 is LGHNA and CDR2 YNFKEQ. V lost 0 bases to trimming and J lost 0 bases, with 11 bases between them. CDR3 sequence: CASSQDRQRPNYGYTF. The CDR3 DNA follows: TGTGCCAGCAGCCAAGATCGGCAACGGCCTAACTATGGCTACACCTTC.

The V call is TRBV5-6, the J call TRBJ1-2; a weak D match, TRBD1 (5 bases). CDR3 size: 13 residues. Per the germline V gene, CDR1 is SGHDT and CDR2 is YYEEEE. V shed 4 bases and J shed 8 bases, with 15 bases lying between them. Here the CDR3 DNA reads TGTGCCAGCAGCCTCGGGACCGAAGGCGGCTACACCTTC. Its protein is CASSLGTEGGYTF.

J is TRBJ2-5 and V is TRBV29-1; D not resolved. The CDR3 consists of 12 residues. Germline CDR1 is SQVTM and CDR2 is ANQGSEA. Deletions cut 1 base from V and 4 bases from J, with 7 bases between. The CDR3 DNA reads TGCAGCGTTGAAGGGGTGGGAGAGACCCAGTACTTC. The encoded protein is CSVEGVGETQYF.

V gene TRBV2 combines with J gene TRBJ2-5; 8 bases match TRBD1. The CDR3 sequence is 14 residues long. Germline V lookup: CDR1 SNHLY, CDR2 FYNNEI. V lost 6 bases, J lost 4 bases, and 7 bases stayed unmatched. This CDR3 is CASSVDRGGETQYF. In nucleotides, the CDR3 is TGTGCCAGCAGCGTAGACAGGGGTGGAGAGACCCAGTACTTC.

The chain carries TRBV28 and TRBJ1-2; D gene uncertain. Trimming took off 6 bases at V and 0 bases at J, with 5 bases between the two ends. CDR1 and CDR2 from the germline V gene are MDHEN and SYDVKM. The CDR3 consists of 12 residues. The CDR3 coding sequence is TGTGCCAGCAGACTGGCTAACTATGGCTACACCTTC. Protein: CASRLANYGYTF.

The chain employs TRBV30 and TRBJ1-1; D uncertain. Trimming left V 3 bases short and J 11 bases short, with 13 bases between. The CDR3 is made up of 11 amino acids. Germline-derived CDR1 and CDR2 are GTSNPN and SVGIG (reference sequence). CDR3 loop: CAWSPAGFAFF. CDR3 DNA sequence: TGTGCCTGGAGCCCCGCGGGTTTCGCTTTCTTT.